This T cell receptor beta chain was documented in a study of blood T cell repertoires in COVID-19. This CDR3 is built from 13 residues. Germline trimming cut 8 bases from V and 8 bases from J; bases unmatched to any gene: 7. Germline-derived CDR1 and CDR2 are SGHVS and FQNEAQ. How the authors handled the data: Amplification with reference gene primers provided the estimates of nucleated cell counts. TCRdb's copy holds only in-frame clones and misses some; the assay was immunoSEQ multiplex PCR. V, J and clone size reflect that table, while D and trimming were determined from the DNA. The sample shows 210,000 or so clones, almost 90% of them seen only once.

J is TRBJ1-4 and V is TRBV7-8; 8 bases line up with TRBD1. The TCR comes from a man younger than 35 with active or convalescent COVID-19. The sample comprised peripheral blood. The CDR3 reads CASGQGLGEKLFF. CDR3 nucleotide sequence: TGTGCCAGCGGACAGGGTTTAGGAGAAAAACTGTTTTTT.